One and the same sample provided the 15 T cell receptor beta chains below, sequenced in a study of blood T cell repertoires in COVID-19. The data were produced by immunoSEQ multiplex PCR, yet TCRdb's version contains in-frame clones alone and is incomplete. The sample shows tens of thousands of clones, 87% of them seen only once. The specimen was peripheral blood. All receptors derive from a woman in her forties or fifties with active or convalescent COVID-19.

This chain links TRBV4-3 with TRBJ1-2; TRBD1 aligns across 10 bases. The V gene's germline CDR1 is LGHNA and CDR2 YSLEER. CDR3 length equals 14 residues. The V segment lost 1 base and the J segment 4 bases; nucleotides outside the gene matches: 0. The CDR3 sequence: CASSQGQGAYGYTF. Here the CDR3 DNA reads TGCGCCAGCAGCCAAGGACAGGGGGCCTATGGCTACACCTTC.

The chain uses TRBV7-8 and TRBJ2-7; TRBD1 agrees at 8 bases. The germline CDR1 and CDR2 sequences are SGHVS and FQNEAQ. This CDR3 is built from 14 residues. The V segment lost 3 bases and the J segment 6 bases; nucleotides outside the gene matches: 7. This CDR3 reads CASSFTARGLEQYF. As DNA, the CDR3 is TGTGCCAGCAGCTTTACTGCCAGGGGGCTCGAGCAGTACTTC.

The chain joins TRBV10-3 to TRBJ1-3; 7 nucleotides agree with TRBD1. Unmatched junction bases numbered 6, after V lost 10 bases and J lost 0 bases. The CDR3 runs 14 residues. Germline V CDR1 and CDR2: ENHRY, SYGVKD. The CDR3 sequence: CASLDRDSGNTIYF. DNA for the CDR3: TGTGCCAGCCTAGACAGGGACTCTGGAAACACCATATATTTT.

The rearrangement joins TRBV11-1 to TRBJ2-7; 7 nucleotides align to TRBD2. This CDR3 comprises 14 residues. Germline V gene data show CDR1 as SGHAT and CDR2 as FQDESV (reference sequence). Losses at the gene ends were 4 bases for V and 6 bases for J; bases not matched to a gene: 9. CDR3 nucleotides: TGTGCCAGCAGCTCCAAGCGGGGAGGCGGCGAGCAGTACTTC. Translating gives CASSSKRGGGEQYF.

V gene TRBV7-9 combines with J gene TRBJ2-7, with 7 positions matching TRBD1. The trim removed 7 bases at V and 0 bases at J, leaving 3 bases unmatched. In germline, CDR1 is SEHNR, CDR2 FQNEAQ (reference sequence). The CDR3 sequence is 13 residues long. The CDR3 region has the DNA TGTGCCAGCACCGGGACAGCCTCCTACGAGCAGTACTTC. Its protein is CASTGTASYEQYF.

The table lists this clone with a few counts. The gene calls are TRBV5-6 and TRBJ1-4; possibly TRBD1 for D (5 bases). Trimming removed 3 bases from V and 7 bases from J, with 10 bases in between. Germline-derived CDR1 and CDR2 are SGHDT and YYEEEE. The CDR3 has 13 amino acids. CDR3 DNA sequence: TGTGCCAGCAGCTCGGGGGGTGGTGAAAAACTGTTTTTT. Translated: CASSSGGGEKLFF.

V usage is TRBV10-2 and J usage is TRBJ1-5; D is unresolved. This CDR3 is 13 amino acids long. CDR1 and CDR2 (germline): WSHSY, SAAADI. The V end was cut by 2 bases, the J end by 5 bases, with 7 bases between. The CDR3 protein is CASSEHGDQPQHF. CDR3 nucleotide sequence: TGCGCCAGCAGTGAGCACGGTGATCAGCCCCAGCATTTT.

The V call is TRBV5-1, the J call TRBJ1-6; D is possibly TRBD1 (6 bases). This CDR3 is 15 amino acids long. Looked up from germline, CDR1 is SGHRS and CDR2 is YFSETQ. V lost 2 bases and J lost 5, with 11 bases in between. CDR3 nucleotide sequence: TGCGCCAGCAGCTTAGGACAGCCAAATAATTCACCCCTCCACTTT. It encodes CASSLGQPNNSPLHF.

The chain uses TRBV6-5 and TRBJ2-7; D remains unclear. V was clipped by 6 bases and J by 2 bases, with 11 bases between them. The germline gives CDR1 MNHEY, CDR2 SVGAGI. CDR3 length: 13 amino acids. CDR3 sequence: CASSRSRTYEQYF. DNA of the CDR3: TGTGCCAGCAGCCGTAGCCGAACCTACGAGCAGTACTTC.

This sequence joins TRBV5-8 and TRBJ2-5; 12 positions match TRBD2. CDR1 SGHTS and CDR2 YDEGEE come from the germline V gene. This CDR3 region has 15 residues. V shed 5 bases and J 5 bases; nucleotides not matched to a gene: 7. The CDR3 spells CASRDWGLAGETQYF. CDR3 nucleotide sequence: TGTGCCAGCAGAGATTGGGGACTAGCGGGCGAGACCCAGTACTTC.

As concerns this clone: The same CDR3 can be traced to other DNA sequences in this sample. This chain connects TRBV18 to TRBJ1-3; maybe TRBD1 (5 bases). In germline, CDR1 is KGHSH, CDR2 LQKENI. CDR3 size: 14 residues. Trimming removed 3 bases from V and 2 bases from J, with 8 bases in between. The DNA of the CDR3 is TGTGCCAGCTCACCCGACAGCCCTGGAAACACCATATATTTT. Protein: CASSPDSPGNTIYF. Full variable domain (missing parts from reference TRBV18 and TRBJ1-3): NAGVMQNPRHLVRRRGQEARLRCSPMKGHSHVYWYRQLPEEGLKFMVYLQKENIIDESGMPKERFSAEFPKEGPSILRIQQVVRGDSAAYFCASSPDSPGNTIYFGEGSWLTVV.

The chain uses TRBV7-2 and TRBJ2-7; TRBD2 matches 8 bases. The CDR3 has 18 residues. Germline CDR1 SGHTA, CDR2 FQGNSA. V lost 6 bases, J lost 3 bases, and 19 bases stayed unmatched. CDR3 in amino acids: CASSITFWEVAGFYEQYF. The CDR3 DNA is TGTGCCAGCAGTATTACATTTTGGGAGGTAGCGGGGTTCTACGAGCAGTACTTC. Using reference TRBV7-2 and TRBJ2-7 for the parts outside the CDR3, the full variable domain is GAGVSQSPSNKVTEKGKDVELRCDPISGHTALYWYRQSLGQGLEFLIYFQGNSAPDKSGLPSDRFSAERTGGSVSTLTIQRTQQEDSAVYLCASSITFWEVAGFYEQYFGPGTRLTVT.

The rearrangement joins TRBV9 to TRBJ2-1; 13 nucleotides line up with TRBD2. Germline-derived CDR1 and CDR2 are SGDLS and YYNGEE. The V and J ends lost 0 bases and 9 bases, in that order; junction bases with no gene match: 3. The CDR3 spans 15 residues. Here the CDR3 DNA reads TGTGCCAGCAGCGTAGGACTAGCGGGGGGTAGTGAGCAGTTCTTC. Its protein is CASSVGLAGGSEQFF.

V gene TRBV2 combines with J gene TRBJ2-2; possible D gene TRBD1, 6 bases. V lost 6 bases and J 7 bases, leaving 12 bases between the germline ends. The CDR3 runs 13 residues. CDR1 and CDR2 from the germline V gene are SNHLY and FYNNEI. CDR3 in DNA: TGTGCCAGCAGGGAAAAACAGGGCGGGGAGCTGTTTTTT. It encodes CASREKQGGELFF.

This chain joins TRBV3-1 (or the pseudogene TRBV3-2) and TRBJ2-7, with a possible D match to TRBD2 (5 bases). The CDR3 covers 16 residues. Trimming stripped 1 base from V and 0 bases from J, with 13 bases between. Germline-derived CDR1 and CDR2 are LGHDT and YNNKEL (reference sequence). The CDR3 here is CASSQVVRTSSYEQYF. CDR3 coding DNA: TGTGCCAGCAGCCAAGTGGTCCGGACTTCCTCCTACGAGCAGTACTTC.